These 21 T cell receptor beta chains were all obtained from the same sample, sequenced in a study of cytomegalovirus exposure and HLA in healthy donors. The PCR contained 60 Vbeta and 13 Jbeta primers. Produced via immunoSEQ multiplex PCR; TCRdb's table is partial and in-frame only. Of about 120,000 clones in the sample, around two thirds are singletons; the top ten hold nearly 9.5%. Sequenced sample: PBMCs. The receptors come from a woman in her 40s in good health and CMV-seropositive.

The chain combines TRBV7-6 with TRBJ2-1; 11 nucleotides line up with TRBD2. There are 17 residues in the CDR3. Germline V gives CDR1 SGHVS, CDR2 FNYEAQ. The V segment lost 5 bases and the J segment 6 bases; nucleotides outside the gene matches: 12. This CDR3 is CASSEFQLAGGGNEQFF. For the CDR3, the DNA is TGTGCCAGCAGCGAGTTTCAGCTAGCGGGAGGAGGCAATGAGCAGTTCTTC.

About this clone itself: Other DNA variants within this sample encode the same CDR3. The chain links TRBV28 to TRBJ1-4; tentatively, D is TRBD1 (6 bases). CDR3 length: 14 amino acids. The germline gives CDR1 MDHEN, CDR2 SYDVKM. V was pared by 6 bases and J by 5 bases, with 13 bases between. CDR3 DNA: TGTGCCAGCAGCTCTGGGACATCAAATGAAAAACTGTTTTTT. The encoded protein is CASSSGTSNEKLFF.

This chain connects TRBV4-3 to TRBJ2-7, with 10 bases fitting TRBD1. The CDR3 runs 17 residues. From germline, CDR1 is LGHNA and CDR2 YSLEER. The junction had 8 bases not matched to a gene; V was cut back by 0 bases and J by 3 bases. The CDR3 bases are TGCGCCAGCAGCCAAGATTGGGGACAGGGGATACACTACGAGCAGTACTTC. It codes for CASSQDWGQGIHYEQYF.

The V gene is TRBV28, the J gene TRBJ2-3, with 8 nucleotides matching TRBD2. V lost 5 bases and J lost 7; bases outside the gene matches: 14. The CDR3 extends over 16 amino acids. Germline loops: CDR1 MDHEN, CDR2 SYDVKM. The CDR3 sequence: CASSPESAGGRNTQYF. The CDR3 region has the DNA TGTGCCAGCAGTCCCGAGTCGGCGGGAGGTAGAAATACGCAGTATTTT.

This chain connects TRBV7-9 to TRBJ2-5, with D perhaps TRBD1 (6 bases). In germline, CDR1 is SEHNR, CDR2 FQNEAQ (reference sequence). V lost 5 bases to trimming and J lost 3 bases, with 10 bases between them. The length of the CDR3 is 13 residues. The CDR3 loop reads CASSGNREETQYF. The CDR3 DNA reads TGTGCCAGCAGCGGGAACAGGGAAGAGACCCAGTACTTC.

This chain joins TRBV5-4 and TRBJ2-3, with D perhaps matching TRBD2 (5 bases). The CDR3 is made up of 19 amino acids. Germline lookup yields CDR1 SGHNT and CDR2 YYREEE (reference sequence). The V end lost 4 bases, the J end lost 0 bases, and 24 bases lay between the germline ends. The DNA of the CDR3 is TGTGCCAGCAGCCAAGCCCTACGATTTCGACTATCTAGCACAGATACGCAGTATTTT. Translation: CASSQALRFRLSSTDTQYF.

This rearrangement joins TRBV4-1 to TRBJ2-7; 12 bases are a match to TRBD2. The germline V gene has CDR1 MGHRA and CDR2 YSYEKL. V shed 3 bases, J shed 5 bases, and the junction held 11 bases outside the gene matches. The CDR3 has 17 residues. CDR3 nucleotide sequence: TGCGCCAGCAGCCAGTCGGGGATGGGACTAGCGGGCAACGAGCAGTACTTC. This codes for CASSQSGMGLAGNEQYF.

The CDR3 sequence: CAISGMSGRAVEQYF. CDR3 in DNA: TGTGCCATCAGTGGTATGAGCGGGAGGGCGGTCGAGCAGTACTTC. The gene calls are TRBV10-3 and TRBJ2-7; TRBD2 aligns across 10 bases. The CDR3 extends over 15 amino acids. V shed 4 bases, J shed 6 bases, and the junction held 9 bases outside the gene matches. The germline V gene has CDR1 ENHRY and CDR2 SYGVKD.

CDR3 loop: CASTNGVSYEQYF. CDR3 coding DNA: TGTGCCAGCACCAACGGGGTTTCCTACGAGCAGTACTTC. V gene TRBV6-5 combines with J gene TRBJ2-7, with TRBD2 as a possible D gene (5 bases). The ends were cut back, 7 bases at V and 1 base at J, with 11 bases in the middle. The CDR3 runs 13 residues. The germline gives CDR1 MNHEY, CDR2 SVGAGI.

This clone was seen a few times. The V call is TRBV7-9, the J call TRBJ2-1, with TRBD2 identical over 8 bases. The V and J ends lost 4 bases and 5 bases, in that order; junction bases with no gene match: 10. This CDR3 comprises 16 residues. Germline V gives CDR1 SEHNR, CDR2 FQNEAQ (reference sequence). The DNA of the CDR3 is TGTGCCAGCAGCTCCCCGGGACTAGGGAACCACAATGAGCAGTTCTTC. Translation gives CASSSPGLGNHNEQFF.

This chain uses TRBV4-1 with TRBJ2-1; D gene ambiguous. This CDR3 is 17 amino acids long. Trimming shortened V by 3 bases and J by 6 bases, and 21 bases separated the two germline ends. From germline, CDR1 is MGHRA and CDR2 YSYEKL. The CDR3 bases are TGCGCCAGCAGCCACACGGCCGGCGTGGTTAGCACCAATGAGCAGTTCTTC. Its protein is CASSHTAGVVSTNEQFF.

The CDR3 sequence: CASNGTPSYNEQFF. The CDR3 DNA is TGTGCCAGCAACGGGACTCCGTCCTACAATGAGCAGTTCTTC. The chain recombines TRBV21-1 with TRBJ2-1; the table's D call, TRBD2, was not checked against the DNA. TRBV21-1 is annotated as a pseudogene. The CDR3 is made up of 14 amino acids.

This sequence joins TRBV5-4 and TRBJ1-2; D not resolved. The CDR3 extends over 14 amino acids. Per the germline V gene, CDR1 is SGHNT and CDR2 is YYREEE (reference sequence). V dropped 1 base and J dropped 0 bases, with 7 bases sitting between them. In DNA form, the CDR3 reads TGTGCCAGCAGCTTGTCCAGGACTAACTATGGCTACACCTTC. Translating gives CASSLSRTNYGYTF.

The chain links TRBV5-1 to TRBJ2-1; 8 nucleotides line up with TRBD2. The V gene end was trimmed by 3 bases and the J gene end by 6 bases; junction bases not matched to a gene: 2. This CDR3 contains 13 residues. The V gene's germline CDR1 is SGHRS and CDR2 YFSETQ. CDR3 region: CASSSLAGNEQFF. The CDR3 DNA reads TGCGCCAGCAGCTCTCTAGCGGGCAATGAGCAGTTCTTC.

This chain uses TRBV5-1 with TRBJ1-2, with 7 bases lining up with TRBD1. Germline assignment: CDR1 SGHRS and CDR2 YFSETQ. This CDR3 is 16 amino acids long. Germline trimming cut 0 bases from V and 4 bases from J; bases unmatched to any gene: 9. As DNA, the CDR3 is TGCGCCAGCAGCTTGGGCCGAGACAGGGTGACCTATGGCTACACCTTC. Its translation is CASSLGRDRVTYGYTF.

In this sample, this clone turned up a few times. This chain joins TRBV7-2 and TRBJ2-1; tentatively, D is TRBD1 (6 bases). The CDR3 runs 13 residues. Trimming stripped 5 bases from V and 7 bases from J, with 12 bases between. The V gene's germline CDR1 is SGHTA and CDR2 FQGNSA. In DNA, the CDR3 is TGTGCCAGCAGCAGCGGACAGCCGAATGAGCAGTTCTTC. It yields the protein CASSSGQPNEQFF.

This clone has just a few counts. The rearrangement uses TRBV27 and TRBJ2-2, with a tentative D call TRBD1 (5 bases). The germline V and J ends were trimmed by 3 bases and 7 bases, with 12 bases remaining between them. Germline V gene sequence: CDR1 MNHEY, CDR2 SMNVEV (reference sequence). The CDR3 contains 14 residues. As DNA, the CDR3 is TGTGCCAGCAGTTTGCTGCAGGGTGACGGGGAGCTGTTTTTT. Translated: CASSLLQGDGELFF.

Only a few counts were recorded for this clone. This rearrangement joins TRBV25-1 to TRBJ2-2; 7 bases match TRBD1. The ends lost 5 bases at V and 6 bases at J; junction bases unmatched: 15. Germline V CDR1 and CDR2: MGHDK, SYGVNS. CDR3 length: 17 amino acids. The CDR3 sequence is CASSPPRGQALSGELFF. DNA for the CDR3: TGTGCCAGCAGTCCACCCCGAGGACAGGCGCTATCCGGGGAGCTGTTTTTT. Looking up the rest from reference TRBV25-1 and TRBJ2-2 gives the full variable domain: EADIYQTPRYLVIGTGKKITLECSQTMGHDKMYWYQQDPGMELHLIHYSYGVNSTEKGDLSSESTVSRIRTEHFPLTLESARPSHTSQYLCASSPPRGQALSGELFFGEGSRLTVL.

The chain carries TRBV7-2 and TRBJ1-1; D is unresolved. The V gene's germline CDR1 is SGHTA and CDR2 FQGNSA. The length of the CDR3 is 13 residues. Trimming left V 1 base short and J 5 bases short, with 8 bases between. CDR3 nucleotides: TGTGCCAGCAGCTTAGTCATCGGTACTGAAGCTTTCTTT. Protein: CASSLVIGTEAFF.

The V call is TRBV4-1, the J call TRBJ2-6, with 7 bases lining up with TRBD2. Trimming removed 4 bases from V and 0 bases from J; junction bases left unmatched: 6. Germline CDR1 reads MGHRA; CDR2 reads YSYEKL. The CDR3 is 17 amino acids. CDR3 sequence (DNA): TGCGCCAGCAGCCTTAGCGGGTCCAGCTCTGGGGCCAACGTCCTGACTTTC. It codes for CASSLSGSSSGANVLTF.

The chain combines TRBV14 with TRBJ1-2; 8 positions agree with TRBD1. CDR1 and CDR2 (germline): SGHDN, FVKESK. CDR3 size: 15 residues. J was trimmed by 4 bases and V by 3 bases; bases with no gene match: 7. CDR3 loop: CASSQGNRGTYGYTF. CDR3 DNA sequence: TGTGCCAGCAGCCAGGGGAACAGGGGGACCTATGGCTACACCTTC.